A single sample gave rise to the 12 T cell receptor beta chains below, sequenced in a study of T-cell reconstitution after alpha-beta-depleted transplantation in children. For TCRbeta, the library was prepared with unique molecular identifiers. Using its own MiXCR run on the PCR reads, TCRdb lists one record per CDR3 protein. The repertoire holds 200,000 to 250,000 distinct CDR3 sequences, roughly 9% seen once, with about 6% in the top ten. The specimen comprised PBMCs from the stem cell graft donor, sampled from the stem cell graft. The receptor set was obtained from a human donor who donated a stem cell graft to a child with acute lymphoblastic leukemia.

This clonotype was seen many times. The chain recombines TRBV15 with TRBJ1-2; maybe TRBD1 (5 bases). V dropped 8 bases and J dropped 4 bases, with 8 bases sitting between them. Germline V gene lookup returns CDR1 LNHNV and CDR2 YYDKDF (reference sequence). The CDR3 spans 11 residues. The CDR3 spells CATGGGYGYTF. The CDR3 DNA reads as TGTGCCACCGGCGGGGGCTATGGCTACACCTTC.

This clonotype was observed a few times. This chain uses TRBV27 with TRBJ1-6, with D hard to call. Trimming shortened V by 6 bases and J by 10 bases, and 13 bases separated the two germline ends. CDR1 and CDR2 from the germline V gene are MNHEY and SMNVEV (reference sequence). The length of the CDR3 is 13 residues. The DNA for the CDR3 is TGTGCCAGCAGCCGAGAACGGGAGTCACCCCTCCACTTT. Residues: CASSRERESPLHF.

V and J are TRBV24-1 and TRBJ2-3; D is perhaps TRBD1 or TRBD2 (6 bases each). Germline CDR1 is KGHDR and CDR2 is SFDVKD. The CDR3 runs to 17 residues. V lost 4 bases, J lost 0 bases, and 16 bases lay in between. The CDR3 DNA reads TGTGCCACCAGTGACCCCGGAGGGGGACTTAGCACAGATACGCAGTATTTT. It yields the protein CATSDPGGGLSTDTQYF.

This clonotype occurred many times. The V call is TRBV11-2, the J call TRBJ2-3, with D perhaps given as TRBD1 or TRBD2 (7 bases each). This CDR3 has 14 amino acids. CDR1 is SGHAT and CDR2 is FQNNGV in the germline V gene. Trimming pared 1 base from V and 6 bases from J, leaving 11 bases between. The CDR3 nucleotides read TGTGCCAGCAGCTTAGCAGGGGGGGGGGATACGCAGTATTTT. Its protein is CASSLAGGGDTQYF.

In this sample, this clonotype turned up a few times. The CDR3 DNA follows: TGTGCCAGCAGCTCCCCGGCCGGGACTAGAGAAGATACGCAGTATTTT. It is translated as CASSSPAGTREDTQYF. This chain uses TRBV7-6 with TRBJ2-3; the match to TRBD2 covers 8 bases. Germline V gene lookup returns CDR1 SGHVS and CDR2 FNYEAQ. There are 16 residues in the CDR3. J was trimmed by 5 bases and V by 4 bases; bases with no gene match: 11.

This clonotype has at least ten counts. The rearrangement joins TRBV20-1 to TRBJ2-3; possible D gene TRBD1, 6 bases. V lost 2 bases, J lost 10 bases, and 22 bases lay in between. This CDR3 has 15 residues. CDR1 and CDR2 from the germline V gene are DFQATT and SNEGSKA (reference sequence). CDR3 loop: CSARFVGAGLWAQYF. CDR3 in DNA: TGCAGTGCTAGATTTGTGGGGGCCGGATTGTGGGCGCAGTATTTT.

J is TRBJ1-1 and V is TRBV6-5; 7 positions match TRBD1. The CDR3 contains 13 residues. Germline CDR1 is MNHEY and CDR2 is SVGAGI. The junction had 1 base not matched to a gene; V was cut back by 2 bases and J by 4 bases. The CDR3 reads CASSYAGGTEAFF. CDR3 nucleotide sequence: TGTGCCAGCAGTTACGCAGGGGGCACTGAAGCTTTCTTT.

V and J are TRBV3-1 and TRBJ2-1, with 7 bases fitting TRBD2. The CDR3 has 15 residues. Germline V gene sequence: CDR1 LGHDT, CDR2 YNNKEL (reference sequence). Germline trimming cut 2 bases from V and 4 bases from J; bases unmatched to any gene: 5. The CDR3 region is CASSQPPGGYNEQFF. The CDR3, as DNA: TGTGCCAGCAGCCAACCCCCGGGGGGATACAATGAGCAGTTCTTC.

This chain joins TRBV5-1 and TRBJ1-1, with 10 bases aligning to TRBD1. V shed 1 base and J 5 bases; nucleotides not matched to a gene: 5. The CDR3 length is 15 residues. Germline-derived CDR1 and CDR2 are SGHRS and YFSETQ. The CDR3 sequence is CASSLPGQGETEAFF. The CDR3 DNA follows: TGCGCCAGCAGCTTGCCAGGACAGGGGGAAACTGAAGCTTTCTTT.

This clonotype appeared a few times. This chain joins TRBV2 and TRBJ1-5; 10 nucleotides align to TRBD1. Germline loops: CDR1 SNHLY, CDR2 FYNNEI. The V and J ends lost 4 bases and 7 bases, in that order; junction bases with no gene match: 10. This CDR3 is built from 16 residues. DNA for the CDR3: TGTGCCAGCAGTGCATCCACCGGGACAGGGGAACAGCCCCAGCATTTT. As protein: CASSASTGTGEQPQHF.

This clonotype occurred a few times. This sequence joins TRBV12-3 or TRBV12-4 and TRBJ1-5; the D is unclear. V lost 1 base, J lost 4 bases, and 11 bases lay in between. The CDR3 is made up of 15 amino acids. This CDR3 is CASSLGSEVNQPQHF. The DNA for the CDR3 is TGTGCCAGCAGTTTAGGGAGTGAGGTGAATCAGCCCCAGCATTTT.

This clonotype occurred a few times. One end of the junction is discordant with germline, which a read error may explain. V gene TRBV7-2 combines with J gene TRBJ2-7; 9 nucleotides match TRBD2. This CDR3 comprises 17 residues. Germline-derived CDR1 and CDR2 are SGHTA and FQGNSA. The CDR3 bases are TGTGCCAGCAGCTTAGTTCCGAGGGCTAGCGGGGAGGGATCCCCACACTTC. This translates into CASSLVPRASGEGSPHF.